The entry below describes one T cell receptor (beta chain). One base away lies a much larger clone, so this may be a sequencing read error. Via MiXCR, TCRdb re-called the PCR reads, giving one row per CDR3 protein. Of 8,500 to 11,000 distinct CDR3 sequences in the sample, around 60% were seen once. The sample belongs to a study of tumor-infiltrating lymphocytes in oesophageal squamous cell carcinoma. Sequencing was carried out using esophageal tumor tissue. The clonotype was recovered from a female donor with esophageal squamous cell carcinoma.

CDR3: CARSVAPWETQYF. CDR3 sequence (DNA): TGTGCCCGCAGCGTAGCCCCTTGGGAGACCCAGTACTTC. This chain connects TRBV9 to TRBJ2-5; D call uncertain. The CDR3 is 13 amino acids. Per germline, CDR1 SGDLS and CDR2 YYNGEE.